This T cell receptor beta chain was sequenced during a study of tissue T cells after allogeneic stem cell transplantation (dated 2022 in TCRdb). The study in broad terms: For tissues with multiple samples, a pathologist reviewed H&E sections and gave sequencing priority to samples with histologically apparent lymphocytes. TCR beta repertoires were profiled across many tissues obtained from research autopsies of patients with and without GVHD, as well as in mouse models of GVHD. The human arm was a prospective observational study without blinding or randomization.

CDR1 and CDR2 were assigned from the germline V gene (reference sequence) as LNHNV and YYDKDF. V was cut back by 6 bases and J by 5 bases, leaving a gap of 11 bases between them. The CDR3 contains 13 residues, cysteine and phenylalanine counted. CDR3 DNA only is kept here, 39 bases in frame from base 1. The time point label, read with the paper, signifies: human tissue collected at research (rapid) autopsy. For comparison, three non-HCT patients with other cancers were selected retrospectively, each having at least five GI tract samples and no known GI disease at death. Autopsy tissues included GI sites from esophagus to rectum, liver, skin and lymphoid organs including spleen, after a median post-mortem interval of approximately 10 hours. Autopsy specimens were bisected, with one portion flash-frozen in liquid nitrogen and the remainder formalin-fixed, and GI outer muscle layers were removed. To extract genomic DNA from frozen tissues, either the Mag-Bind Blood & Tissue DNA HDQ 96 Kit on a Chemagic 360 or the DNeasy Blood & Tissue Kit was used. Because of concern about red blood cell contamination, the extracted DNA went through further purification with the Genomic DNA Clean & Concentrator-25 kit.

The investigation overall reported the following: Sampling depth was acknowledged as a limitation, and the patient cohort was both small and clinically heterogeneous. Blood and spleen T cells captured only a limited portion of the TCR repertoire detected in tissues, in both patients and mice. Only a few T cell clones appeared in more than one patient, yet motif-based clustering showed tissue-specific repertoire signatures that were shared between patients. The study did not establish which tissue TCRs were alloreactive or antigen-specific, and some clones may have been host cells that persisted. Within patients, how anatomically similar tissues were was a major factor shaping TCR repertoire composition, regardless of disease or transplant status. For the non-GVHD comparator patients, no blood samples were available.

The protocol used for the library was the immunoSEQ multiplex PCR assay. TCRbeta CDR3 sequencing was performed at survey depth by Adaptive Biotechnologies, and CDR3 sequences, V/J genes, productive frequency and template counts were reported. TCR beta CDR3 regions were amplified from genomic DNA instead of RNA. For the original study's pipeline: Jensen-Shannon divergence was used to quantify pairwise repertoire overlap between tissues, with a value of 1 indicating complete divergence and a value of 0 indicating identical repertoires. Based on pairwise JSD values, tissues were grouped by single-linkage agglomerative hierarchical clustering, and the results were shown as dendrograms. GLIPH2 was run on all patient samples with simulation_depth 1000, kmer_min_depth 3 and cdr3_length_cutoff 8, and groups with more than two unique CDR3s were retained. A standardized tissue-overlap score extrapolated Jaccard GLIPH-group overlap across patients to a standard repertoire size of 1000 clones. Associations of diversity with clinical or experimental variables used linear mixed-effect models with tissue fixed effects and individual random effects. Not all clones reach the TCRdb copy of this immuneACCESS table, which keeps in-frame sequences only. Checked studies attribute under half of the gap to unresolved V genes and leave the rest unexplained. V, J and clone size were drawn from that table, and D and trimming were deduced from the DNA. The sample table contains some 6,800 clones; only one count was recorded for 56% of them. The top ten hold 20% to 25% of the sample.

Comments on this clone: Its antigen is unknown. Qualities for individual bases were not recorded, and no much larger clone is one base off.

The clonotype comes from a female donor aged 60 or older with lung cancer. Sequenced here: duodenum tissue, sampled at autopsy. The receptor chain draws on TRBV15 and TRBJ2-1, with no reliable assignment of the D segment. The nucleotide sequence reads TGTGCCACCAGTAAGGATCTTAACAATGAGCAGTTCTTC. This gives the protein CATSKDLNNEQFF.